The T cell receptor (beta chain) under discussion was sequenced for a study of CD8+CD57+ T cells in acquired aplastic anemia. Overall study: On average, sorted CD4+ and CD8+ cells gave 2.5 to 4 ug of DNA. General study points: Significant differences in CD8+ Simpson's diversity were not observed between patients and controls.

About this clonotype itself: Its antigen is currently unknown.

CDR3 and TCR beta VDJ profiling relied on genomic DNA as the template. TCRdb reanalysed the reads using MiXCR and keeps one entry per CDR3 protein. This sample has about 210,000 distinct CDR3 sequences; roughly 35% occur once, and the top ten carry 1% to 1.3%. The germline V gene encodes CDR1 MNHNS and CDR2 SASEGT. Losses at the gene ends were 6 bases for V and 6 bases for J; bases not matched to a gene: 11. CDR3 length equals 14 residues. Sequencing was done on a sample of sorted CD4+, CD8+, or CD8+CD57+ T cells (not recorded which) from PBMCs. The genes are TRBV6-1 and TRBJ2-7; TRBD1 matches 7 bases. The clonotype was recovered from a human donor in good health, serving as a control. The DNA for the CDR3 is TGTGCCAGCAGCGAGAACAGGGGAAGACGCGAGCAGTACTTC. It specifies CASSENRGRREQYF.